The 8 T cell receptor beta chains below were found in one sample sequenced in a study of T-cell reconstitution after alpha-beta-depleted transplantation in children (dated by TCRdb to the mid-2010s). The library was built by means of PCR. The sequencer was an Illumina HiSeq 2500. TCR library preparation used molecular barcoding, with unique molecular identifiers applied to normalize quantification of the TCRbeta repertoire. The public reads were run again by TCRdb, first through fastp at Q25 and then through MiXCR, and only productive beta chains were kept. Rows are unified per CDR3 protein, each entry keeping the most common DNA and genes. The table for this sample lists 550,000 to 600,000 distinct CDR3 sequences; approximately 22% of them were counted only once. The top ten constitute less than 15% of the sample. The treatment or condition label, read with the paper, signifies: allogeneic hematopoietic cell transplantation with graft depleted of TCRalphabeta T cells and CD19 B cells.

The source was PBMCs, mostly from graft donor cells, collected 360 days after TCRalphabeta/CD19-depleted stem cell transplant. Source of these receptors: a boy less than two years old who had a stem cell transplant for acute myeloid leukemia, so the T cells may come from the graft donor.

Many counts were recorded for this clonotype. The chain combines TRBV29-1 with TRBJ2-5, with TRBD1 as a possible D gene (6 bases). This CDR3 region has 12 residues. Germline V gene sequence: CDR1 SQVTM, CDR2 ANQGSEA. Trimming removed 6 bases from V and 5 bases from J, with 13 bases in between. In nucleotides, the CDR3 is TGCAGCGTCAGATACAGGGCTGAGACCCAGTACTTC. It codes for CSVRYRAETQYF.

The chain uses TRBV7-6 and TRBJ1-1; TRBD1 matches at 7 bases. Germline V gene sequence: CDR1 SGHVS, CDR2 FNYEAQ. V was pared by 4 bases and J by 2 bases, with 16 bases of the junction left unmatched. The CDR3 sequence is 18 residues long. The chain's CDR3 is CASSSVLDRPGTNTEAFF. The CDR3 DNA is TGTGCCAGCAGCTCCGTGCTGGACAGGCCAGGGACAAACACTGAAGCTTTCTTT.

This sequence joins TRBV20-1 and TRBJ1-1; a possible D gene is TRBD1 (5 bases). CDR3 length: 13 residues. Looked up from germline, CDR1 is DFQATT and CDR2 is SNEGSKA (reference sequence). V was clipped by 3 bases and J by 5 bases, with 13 bases between them. DNA for the CDR3: TGCAGTGCTAGTCTCGCAGGGAGGACTGAAGCTTTCTTT. This codes for CSASLAGRTEAFF.

The V and J genes are TRBV6-5 and TRBJ2-5, with a tentative D call TRBD2 (7 bases). CDR3 length equals 15 residues. Germline CDR1 reads MNHEY; CDR2 reads SVGAGI. V dropped 2 bases and J dropped 6 bases, with 16 bases sitting between them. As DNA, the CDR3 is TGTGCCAGCAGTTACGCGGTAGGGGGGGCAAAGACCCAGTACTTC. This codes for CASSYAVGGAKTQYF.

This clonotype came up many times. The V gene is TRBV9, the J gene TRBJ2-7; D gene unclear. Germline-derived CDR1 and CDR2 are SGDLS and YYNGEE. The CDR3 spans 14 residues. Between the trimmed V and J ends, which lost 2 bases and 2 bases, there was a span of 11 bases. CDR3 sequence reads: CASSVGTSTYEQYF. The CDR3 DNA sequence: TGTGCCAGCAGCGTTGGTACTTCAACCTACGAGCAGTACTTC.

The chain has TRBV12-3 or TRBV12-4 and TRBJ1-5; D remains ambiguous. Trimming stripped 3 bases from V and 5 bases from J, with 14 bases between. The length of the CDR3 is 15 residues. CDR3 coding DNA: TGTGCCAGCAGTTTCCTATCCCTTCGAGATCAGCCCCAGCATTTT. Residues: CASSFLSLRDQPQHF.

This clonotype came up many times. The V and J genes are TRBV19 and TRBJ2-6; D unresolved. The germline CDR1 and CDR2 sequences are LNHDA and SQIVND (reference sequence). Trimming stripped 5 bases from V and 4 bases from J, with 9 bases between. This CDR3 is built from 14 residues. The CDR3 loop reads CASSVSRGANVLTF. In nucleotides, the CDR3 is TGTGCCAGTAGTGTCTCTCGGGGGGCCAACGTCCTGACTTTC.

This clonotype was counted at least ten times. The genes are TRBV10-3 and TRBJ2-2, with D maybe TRBD1 (5 bases). The germline V gene has CDR1 ENHRY and CDR2 SYGVKD. The CDR3 is 12 residues long. V was trimmed by 5 bases and J by 6 bases, leaving 7 bases between them. Here the CDR3 DNA reads TGTGCCATCAGTAGGGGTTCCGGGGAGCTGTTTTTT. It translates to CAISRGSGELFF.